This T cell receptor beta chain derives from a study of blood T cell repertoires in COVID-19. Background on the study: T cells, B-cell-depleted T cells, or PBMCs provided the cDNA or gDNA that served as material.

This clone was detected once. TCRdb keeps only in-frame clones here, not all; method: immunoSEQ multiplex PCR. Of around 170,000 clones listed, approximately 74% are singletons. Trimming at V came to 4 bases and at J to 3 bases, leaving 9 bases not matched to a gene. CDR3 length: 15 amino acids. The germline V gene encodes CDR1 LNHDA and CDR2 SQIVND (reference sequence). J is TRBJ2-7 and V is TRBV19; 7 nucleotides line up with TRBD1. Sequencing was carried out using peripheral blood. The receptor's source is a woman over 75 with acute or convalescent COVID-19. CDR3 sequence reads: CASSTNGQDHYEQYF. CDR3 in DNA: TGTGCCAGTAGTACAAATGGACAGGATCACTACGAGCAGTACTTC.